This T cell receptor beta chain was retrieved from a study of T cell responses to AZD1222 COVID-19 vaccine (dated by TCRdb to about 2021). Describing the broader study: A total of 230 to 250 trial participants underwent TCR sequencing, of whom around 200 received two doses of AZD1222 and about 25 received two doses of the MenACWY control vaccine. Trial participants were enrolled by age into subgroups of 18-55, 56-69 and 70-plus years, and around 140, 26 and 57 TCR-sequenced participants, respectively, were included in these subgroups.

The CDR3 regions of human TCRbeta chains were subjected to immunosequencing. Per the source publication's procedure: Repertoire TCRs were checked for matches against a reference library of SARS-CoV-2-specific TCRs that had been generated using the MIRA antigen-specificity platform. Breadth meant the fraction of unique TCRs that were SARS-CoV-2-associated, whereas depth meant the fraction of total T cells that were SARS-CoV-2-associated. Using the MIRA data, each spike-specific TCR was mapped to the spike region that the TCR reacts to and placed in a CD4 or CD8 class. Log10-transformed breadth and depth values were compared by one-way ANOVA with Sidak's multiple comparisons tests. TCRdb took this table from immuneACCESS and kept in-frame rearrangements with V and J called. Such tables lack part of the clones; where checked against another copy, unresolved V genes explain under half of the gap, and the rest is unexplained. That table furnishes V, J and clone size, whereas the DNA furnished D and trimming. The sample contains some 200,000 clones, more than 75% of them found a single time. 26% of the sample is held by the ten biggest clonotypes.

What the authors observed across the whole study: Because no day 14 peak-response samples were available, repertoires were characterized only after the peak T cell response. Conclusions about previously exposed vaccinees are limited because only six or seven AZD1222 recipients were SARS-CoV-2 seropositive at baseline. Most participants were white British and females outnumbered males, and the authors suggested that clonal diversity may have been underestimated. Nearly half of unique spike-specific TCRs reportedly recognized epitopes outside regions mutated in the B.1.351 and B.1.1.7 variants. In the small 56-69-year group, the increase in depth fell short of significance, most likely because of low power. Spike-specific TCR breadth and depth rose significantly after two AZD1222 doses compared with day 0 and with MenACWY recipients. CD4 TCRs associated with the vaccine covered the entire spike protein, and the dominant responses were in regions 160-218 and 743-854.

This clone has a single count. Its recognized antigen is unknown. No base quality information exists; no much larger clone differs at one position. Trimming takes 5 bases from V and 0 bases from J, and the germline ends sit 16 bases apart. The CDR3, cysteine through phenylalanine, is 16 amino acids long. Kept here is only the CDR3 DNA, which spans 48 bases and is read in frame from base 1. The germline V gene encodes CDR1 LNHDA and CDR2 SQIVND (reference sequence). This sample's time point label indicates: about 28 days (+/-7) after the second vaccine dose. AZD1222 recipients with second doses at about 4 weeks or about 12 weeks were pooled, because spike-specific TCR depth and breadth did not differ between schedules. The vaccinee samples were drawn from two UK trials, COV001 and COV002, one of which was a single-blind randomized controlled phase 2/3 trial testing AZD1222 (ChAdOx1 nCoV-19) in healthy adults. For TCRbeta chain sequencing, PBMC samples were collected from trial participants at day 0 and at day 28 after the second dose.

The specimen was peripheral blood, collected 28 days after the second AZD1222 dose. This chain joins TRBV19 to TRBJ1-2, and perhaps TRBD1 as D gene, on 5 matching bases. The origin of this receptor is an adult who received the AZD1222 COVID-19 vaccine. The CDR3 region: CASSGPTQGPNYGYTF. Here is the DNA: TGTGCCAGTAGTGGGCCGACTCAGGGCCCTAACTATGGCTACACCTTC.